This is a list of T cell receptor beta chains from one sample in a study of monozygotic twins with inflammatory bowel disease. Using the 5' RACE reads, TCRdb records one entry per CDR3 protein without DNA. The ten most abundant clones cover around 2.4% of a sample with 350,000 to 550,000 distinct CDR3 sequences. Specimen: blood. All receptors come from a human donor with ulcerative colitis or Crohn's disease, or a healthy co-twin of an affected twin (not recorded which). The CDR3 runs from the conserved cysteine through the conserved F or W. Each record gives: J gene, CDR3 length, V gene, CDR3 protein.

TRBJ2-2 | 16 | TRBV19 | CASSTMTSGLTRELFF
TRBJ2-1 | 15 | TRBV20-1 | CSAKLRGEPYNEQFF
TRBJ2-7 | 17 | TRBV6-1 | CASSEGLHWTNAYEQYF
TRBJ2-5 | 15 | TRBV4-1 | CASSQLGTLEETQYF
TRBJ1-4 | 12 | TRBV12-3/TRBV12-4 | CASSSTDEKLFF
TRBJ2-3 | 16 | TRBV5-1 | CASSLGQGTTSDTQYF
TRBJ2-7 | 15 | TRBV20-1 | CSARMWTSDVPEQYF
TRBJ1-6 | 15 | TRBV27 | CASSPGTGINSPLHF
TRBJ2-7 | 14 | TRBV6-5 | CASSYAQGPYEQYF
TRBJ1-2 | 12 | TRBV29-1 | CSGGQRNYGYTF
TRBJ2-7 | 15 | TRBV7-9 | CASSRRDRAAYEQYF
TRBJ1-2 | 14 | TRBV6-1 | CASSKPPGQGSYTF
TRBJ2-1 | 14 | TRBV7-2 | CASSSFNPYNEQFF
TRBJ2-1 | 15 | TRBV7-2 | CASSLGQGGHNEQFF
TRBJ2-7 | 14 | TRBV30 | CAWGVGVSSYEQYF
TRBJ2-1 | 13 | TRBV12-3/TRBV12-4 | CASRSGGPGRSFF
TRBJ2-3 | 11 | TRBV6-5 | CASKWSDTQYF
TRBJ2-1 | 14 | TRBV29-1 | CSVDRGSSYNEQFF
TRBJ2-7 | 12 | TRBV6-5 | CASSERMNEQYF
TRBJ2-1 | 16 | TRBV29-1 | CSVVPTSGQGYNEQFF
TRBJ2-1 | 15 | TRBV10-3 | CAISVGRGSYNEQFF
TRBJ1-5 | 15 | TRBV23-1 | CASSKLGQELEPQHF
TRBJ2-1 | 13 | TRBV7-6 | CASSLGQGARQFF
TRBJ2-7 | 12 | TRBV29-1 | CSVEDGGYEQYF
TRBJ2-1 | 13 | TRBV29-1 | CSVEMDLYNEQFF
TRBJ2-1 | 16 | TRBV5-1 | CASSLAGQGVRNEQFF
TRBJ2-1 | 15 | TRBV6-2/TRBV6-3 | CASGASGGVVNEQFF
TRBJ2-7 | 14 | TRBV10-3 | CAIRPTQTAYEQYF
TRBJ2-7 | 15 | TRBV5-1 | CASSSGTSGAYEQYF
TRBJ2-1 | 17 | TRBV7-9 | CASSSKESGGAYNEQFF
TRBJ2-1 | 15 | TRBV28 | CASQARISVSNEQFF
TRBJ2-5 | 12 | TRBV12-3/TRBV12-4 | CASSRTRETQYF
TRBJ2-1 | 12 | TRBV28 | CASLSSGSKQFF
TRBJ2-7 | 15 | TRBV6-2/TRBV6-3 | CASSYREDGAYEQYF
TRBJ2-3 | 18 | TRBV5-1 | CASSGGTGFQSPTDTQYF
TRBJ1-5 | 14 | TRBV7-2 | CASSWPGRGQPQHF
TRBJ1-2 | 13 | TRBV20-1 | CSAETGFNYGYTF
TRBJ2-1 | 15 | TRBV10-3 | CAIMRGSGGYNEQFF